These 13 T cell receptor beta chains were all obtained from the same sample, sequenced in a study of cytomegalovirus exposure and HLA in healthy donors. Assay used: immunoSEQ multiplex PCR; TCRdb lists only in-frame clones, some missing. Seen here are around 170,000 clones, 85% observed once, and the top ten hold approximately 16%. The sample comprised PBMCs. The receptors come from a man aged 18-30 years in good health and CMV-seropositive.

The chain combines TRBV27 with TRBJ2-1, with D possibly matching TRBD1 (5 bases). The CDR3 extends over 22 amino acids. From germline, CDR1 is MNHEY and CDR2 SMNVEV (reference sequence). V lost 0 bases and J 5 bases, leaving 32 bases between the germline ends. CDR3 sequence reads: CASSLSRQSMSFPRPGHNEQFF. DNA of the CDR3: TGTGCCAGCAGTTTATCGCGACAGAGTATGTCCTTCCCACGACCGGGCCACAATGAGCAGTTCTTC.

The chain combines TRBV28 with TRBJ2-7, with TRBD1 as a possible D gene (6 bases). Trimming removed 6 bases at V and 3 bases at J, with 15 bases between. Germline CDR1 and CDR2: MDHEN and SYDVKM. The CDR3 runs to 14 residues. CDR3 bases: TGTGCCAGCAGCCACCCTGCACAGGGCTACGAGCAGTACTTC. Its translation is CASSHPAQGYEQYF.

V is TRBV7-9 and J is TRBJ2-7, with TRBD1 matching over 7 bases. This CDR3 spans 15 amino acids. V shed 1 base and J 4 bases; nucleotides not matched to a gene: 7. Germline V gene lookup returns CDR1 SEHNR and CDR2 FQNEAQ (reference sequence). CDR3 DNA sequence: TGTGCCAGCAGCTTAGTGACAGGGAAATTATACGAGCAGTACTTC. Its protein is CASSLVTGKLYEQYF.

CDR3 sequence (DNA): TGTGCCAGCAGTTCTGGCCAAGGGGGCACAGATACGCAGTATTTT. Protein sequence: CASSSGQGGTDTQYF. The chain carries TRBV28 and TRBJ2-3, with D possibly matching TRBD1 (5 bases). V was shortened by 4 bases and J by 1 base, with 12 bases between the two germline ends. The CDR3 has 15 amino acids. Germline V lookup: CDR1 MDHEN, CDR2 SYDVKM.

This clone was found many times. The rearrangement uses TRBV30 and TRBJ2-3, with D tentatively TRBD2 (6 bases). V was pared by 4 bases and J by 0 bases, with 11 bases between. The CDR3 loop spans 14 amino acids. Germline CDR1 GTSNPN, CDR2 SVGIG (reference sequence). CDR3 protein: CAWTGGISTDTQYF. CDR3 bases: TGTGCCTGGACTGGCGGGATAAGCACAGATACGCAGTATTTT.

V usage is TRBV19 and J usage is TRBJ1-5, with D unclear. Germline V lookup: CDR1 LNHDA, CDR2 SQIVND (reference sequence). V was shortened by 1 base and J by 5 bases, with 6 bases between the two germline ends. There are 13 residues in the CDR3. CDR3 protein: CASSIAHDQPQHF. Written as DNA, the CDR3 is TGTGCCAGTAGTATAGCCCATGATCAGCCCCAGCATTTT.

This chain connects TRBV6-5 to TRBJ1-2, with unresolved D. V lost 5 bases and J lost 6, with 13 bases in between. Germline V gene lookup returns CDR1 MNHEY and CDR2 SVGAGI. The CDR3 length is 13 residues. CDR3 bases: TGTGCCAGCAGTCCCCGAGAGGGCGATGGCTACACCTTC. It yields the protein CASSPREGDGYTF.

This CDR3 reads CASGLGQGNEQFF. As DNA, the CDR3 is TGTGCTAGTGGTTTGGGACAGGGGAATGAGCAGTTCTTC. The rearrangement joins TRBV12-5 to TRBJ2-1, with 8 bases matching TRBD1. The CDR3 spans 13 residues. Germline V gene lookup returns CDR1 LGHNT and CDR2 FRNRAP. The V segment lost 1 base and the J segment 7 bases; nucleotides outside the gene matches: 0.

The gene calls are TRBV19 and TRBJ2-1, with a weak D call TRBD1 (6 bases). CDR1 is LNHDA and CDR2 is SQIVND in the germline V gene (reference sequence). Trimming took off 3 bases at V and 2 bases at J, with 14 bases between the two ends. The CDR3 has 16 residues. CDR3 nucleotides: TGTGCCAGTAGTATGAAGAGCAGGGGCACCTACAATGAGCAGTTCTTC. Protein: CASSMKSRGTYNEQFF.

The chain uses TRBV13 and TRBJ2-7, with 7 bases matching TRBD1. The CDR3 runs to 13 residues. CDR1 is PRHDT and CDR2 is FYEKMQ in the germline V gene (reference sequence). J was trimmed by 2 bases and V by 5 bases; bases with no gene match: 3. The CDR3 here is CASSVGTAYEQYF. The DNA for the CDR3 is TGTGCCAGCAGCGTTGGGACAGCCTACGAGCAGTACTTC. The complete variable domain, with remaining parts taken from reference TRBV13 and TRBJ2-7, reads AAGVIQSPRHLIKEKRETATLKCYPIPRHDTVYWYQQGPGQDPQFLISFYEKMQSDKGSIPDRFSAQQFSDYHSELNMSSLELGDSALYFCASSVGTAYEQYFGPGTRLTVT.

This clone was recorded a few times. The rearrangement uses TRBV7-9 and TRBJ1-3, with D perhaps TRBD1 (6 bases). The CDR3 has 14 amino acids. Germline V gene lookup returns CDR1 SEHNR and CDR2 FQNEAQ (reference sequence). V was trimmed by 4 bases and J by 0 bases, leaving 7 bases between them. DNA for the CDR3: TGTGCCAGCAGCTGGGACAACTCTGGAAACACCATATATTTT. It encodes CASSWDNSGNTIYF.

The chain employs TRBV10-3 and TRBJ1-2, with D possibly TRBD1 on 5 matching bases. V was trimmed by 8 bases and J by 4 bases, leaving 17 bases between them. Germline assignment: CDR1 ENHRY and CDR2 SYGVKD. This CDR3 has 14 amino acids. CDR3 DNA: TGTGCCATCTCGATGCAGGGAGGGTTCTATGGCTACACCTTC. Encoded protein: CAISMQGGFYGYTF.

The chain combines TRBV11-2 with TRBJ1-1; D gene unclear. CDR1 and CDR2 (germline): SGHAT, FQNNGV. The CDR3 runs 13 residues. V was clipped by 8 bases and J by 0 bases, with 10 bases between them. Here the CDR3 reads CASQESMNTEAFF. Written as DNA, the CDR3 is TGTGCCAGCCAAGAGTCCATGAACACTGAAGCTTTCTTT. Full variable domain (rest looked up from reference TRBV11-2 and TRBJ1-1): EAGVAQSPRYKIIEKRQSVAFWCNPISGHATLYWYQQILGQGPKLLIQFQNNGVVDDSQLPKDRFSAERLKGVDSTLKIQPAKLEDSAVYLCASQESMNTEAFFGQGTRLTVV.